Listed below are T cell receptor beta chains from one sample, sequenced in a study of T cell responses to AZD1222 COVID-19 vaccine. Method: immunoSEQ multiplex PCR; TCRdb's copy keeps in-frame clones and lacks some. Among about 180,000 clones listed, around 89% were seen once. The specimen comprised peripheral blood, sampled 28 days after the second dose of the MenACWY control vaccine. These receptors all stem from an adult who received the MenACWY meningococcal vaccine as a control. CDR3s include the opening cysteine and the closing phenylalanine or tryptophan. D genes are given only for firm matches. Not every row has a clone size; where given, it reads once, few, many or a size class.

clone_size,v_call,d_call,j_call,cdr3_nt,cdr3_aa
-,TRBV27,-,TRBJ2-1,TGTGCCAGCAGGTCGACACTAGAGCAGTTCTTC,CASRSTLEQFF
-,TRBV19,-,TRBJ2-1,TGTGCCAGTAGTATGGGTGGACAGAACTACAATGAGCAGTTCTTC,CASSMGGQNYNEQFF
-,TRBV19,-,TRBJ2-7,TGTGCCAGTAGCTCTTCAGGGAAAGGGGAGCAGTACTTC,CASSSSGKGEQYF
once,TRBV4-3,TRBD1,TRBJ2-2,TGCGCCAGCAGCCAGACAGGGGCGGGTATGACCGGGGAGCTGTTTTTT,CASSQTGAGMTGELFF
-,TRBV7-8,TRBD1,TRBJ2-1,TGTGCCAGCAAGGAGATTGGGACAGGGAGCAACAATGAGCAGTTCTTC,CASKEIGTGSNNEQFF
once,TRBV4-3,-,TRBJ1-4,TGCGCCAGCAGCCGCGGGGCAGAGGGGGAAAAACTGTTTTTT,CASSRGAEGEKLFF
-,TRBV21-1,-,TRBJ1-1,TGTGCCAGCAGCAAAGTGGGAGGGGAGGGTCCGAACACTGAAGCTTTCTTT,CASSKVGGEGPNTEAFF
-,TRBV19,-,TRBJ1-2,TGTGCCAGTACCCCACCAGGAACTAACTATGGCTACACCTTC,CASTPPGTNYGYTF
once,TRBV28,-,TRBJ1-4,TGTGCCAGCAGTTTATACAGGGCGGGTAGCGAAAAACTGTTTTTT,CASSLYRAGSEKLFF
-,TRBV5-1,TRBD2,TRBJ2-1,TGCGCCAGCAGCTTGGTCCAACTAGCGGCTTCAAACAATGAGCAGTTCTTC,CASSLVQLAASNNEQFF
-,TRBV29-1,-,TRBJ2-1,TGCAGCGTTGAAGGGGTTCAGGGCCATGAGCAGTTCTTC,CSVEGVQGHEQFF
-,TRBV9,-,TRBJ2-7,TGTGCCAGCAGCCTCGGGACACTACCTTACGAGCAGTACTTC,CASSLGTLPYEQYF
-,TRBV18,TRBD1,TRBJ2-7,TGTGCCAGCTCACCAGGGACAGGCATCTACGAGCAGTACTTC,CASSPGTGIYEQYF
-,TRBV28,-,TRBJ2-1,TGTGCCAGCCGTACCGAACAGGGGGGGGACAATGAGCAGTTCTTC,CASRTEQGGDNEQFF
once,TRBV9,TRBD2,TRBJ2-2,TGTGCCAGCAGCGTAGCCCCTCTCACTAGCGGGCCTGACGGGGAGCTGTTTTTT,CASSVAPLTSGPDGELFF
-,TRBV11-3,TRBD2,TRBJ2-1,TGTGCCAGCAGCCCGCGGGAGACTCCACGGGGTTACAATGAGCAGTTCTTC,CASSPRETPRGYNEQFF
-,TRBV7-9,TRBD1,TRBJ2-7,TGTGCCAGCAGCCGGGGACAGGGGGCGGATTCCTACGAGCAGTACTTC,CASSRGQGADSYEQYF
-,TRBV6-1,-,TRBJ2-7,TGTGCCAGCAGTGAATACGGGATCCCCTACGAGCAGTACTTC,CASSEYGIPYEQYF
-,TRBV19,TRBD2,TRBJ2-3,TGTGCCAGTAGTATCGCAAGCGGGAGTGCAGATACGCAGTATTTT,CASSIASGSADTQYF
-,TRBV11-2,-,TRBJ1-1,TGTGCCTCAGGAGGCCCGTGGGTAACTTTCTTT,CASGGPWVTFF
-,TRBV5-1,TRBD2,TRBJ2-1,TGCGCCAGCAGCTCTTTGGCGGGAGGAAACTTGGGTGGGTTCTTC,CASSSLAGGNLGGFF
-,TRBV6-5,TRBD1,TRBJ2-3,TGTGCCAGCTGCGGACAGGGCGCAGATACGCAGTATTTT,CASCGQGADTQYF
-,TRBV6-5,-,TRBJ2-7,TGTGCCAGCAGTTTAGACAGGATCTCCTACGAGCAGTACTTC,CASSLDRISYEQYF
-,TRBV7-6,-,TRBJ1-1,TGTGCCAGCAGCCCGGGGCGGACAGAAAACACTGAAGCTTTCTTT,CASSPGRTENTEAFF
-,TRBV9,TRBD1,TRBJ1-2,TGTGCCAGCAGCACCCAGGGGGGGGGCGCGAGGGGCTACACCTTC,CASSTQGGGARGYTF
-,TRBV20-1,-,TRBJ1-1,TGCAGTGCTAGTAGCCAGATGAACACTGAAGCTTTCTTT,CSASSQMNTEAFF
-,TRBV10-1,TRBD1,TRBJ2-2,TGCGCCAGCAGTGTTCAGGGGGCTGGATCGAACACCGGGGAGCTGTTTTTT,CASSVQGAGSNTGELFF
-,TRBV27,TRBD1,TRBJ1-2,TGTGCCAGCAGTTTAGGGACAGGGGTCTATGGCTACACCTTC,CASSLGTGVYGYTF
-,TRBV15,-,TRBJ1-1,TGTGCCACCAGCAGAGTGGGGGTGGCGCTCACTGAAGCTTTCTTT,CATSRVGVALTEAFF
-,TRBV30,-,TRBJ2-7,TGTGCCTGGAGTGTAGACACGAGCTCCTACGAGCAGTACTTC,CAWSVDTSSYEQYF
-,TRBV19,-,TRBJ1-4,TGTGCCAGTCATAGATCCGGGACAACGCGTGAAAAACTGTTTTTT,CASHRSGTTREKLFF
-,TRBV5-4,-,TRBJ2-1,TGTGCCAGCAGCTTGGCCGGACTCCGCACCGGGAATGAGCAGTTCTTC,CASSLAGLRTGNEQFF
-,TRBV20-1,-,TRBJ1-2,TGCAGTGCTAGTAGTGGTGCGGGTTTTGGGGGTGGCTACACCTTC,CSASSGAGFGGGYTF
few,TRBV6-5,-,TRBJ2-7,TGTGCCAGCAGCTGGTACCTTACCTACGAGCAGTACTTC,CASSWYLTYEQYF
-,TRBV6-6,-,TRBJ1-4,TGTGCCAGCAAAGACGGGGCGACCTTAAATGAAAAACTGTTTTTT,CASKDGATLNEKLFF
few,TRBV11-2,-,TRBJ2-7,TGTGCCAGCAGCCACCCCGGAGGTGGGACAAGCTCCTACGAGCAGTACTTC,CASSHPGGGTSSYEQYF
-,TRBV19,-,TRBJ1-5,TGTGCCAGTAGTATAGCCGGGGGAGGAGGATGGCAGCCCCAGCATTTT,CASSIAGGGGWQPQHF
once,TRBV3-1/TRBV3-2,-,TRBJ1-4,TGTGCCAGCAGCCCCCTGGGCACTAATGAAAAACTGTTTTTT,CASSPLGTNEKLFF
-,TRBV6-5,-,TRBJ2-1,TGTGCCAGCAGTTACCAGGACGGGAATAATGAGCAGTTCTTC,CASSYQDGNNEQFF
-,TRBV6-5,-,TRBJ2-7,TGTGCCAGTTCCCGGACAGGGACTACCTACGAGCAGTACTTC,CASSRTGTTYEQYF
-,TRBV19,-,TRBJ2-1,TGTGCCAGTACCTCTGAGGGTGTCGGCTACAATGAGCAGTTCTTC,CASTSEGVGYNEQFF
-,TRBV3-1/TRBV3-2,TRBD1,TRBJ2-7,TGTGCCAGCAGCCTCTGGACAGGGGACTACGAGCAGTACTTC,CASSLWTGDYEQYF
-,TRBV19,-,TRBJ2-2,TGTGCCAGTAGTATAACACCTACGTTGAGGGAGCTGTTTTTT,CASSITPTLRELFF
-,TRBV7-9,-,TRBJ1-6,TGTGCCAGCAGCTTAACGGGGGCGCGCGATAATTCACCCCTCCACTTT,CASSLTGARDNSPLHF
-,TRBV19,-,TRBJ1-4,TGTGCCAGTAGTATCCAGGCAACTAATGAAAAACTGTTTTTT,CASSIQATNEKLFF
-,TRBV28,-,TRBJ1-1,TGTGCCGCCGCCCAAGGGTGGGGGGAAATGAACACTGAAGCTTTCTTT,CAAAQGWGEMNTEAFF